Listed below are T cell receptor beta chains from one sample, sequenced in a study of blood T cell repertoires in COVID-19. The method was immunoSEQ multiplex PCR; TCRdb's version includes in-frame clones alone and lacks a portion of them. The sample holds about 340,000 clones, around 88% seen once. The source material was peripheral blood. These receptors all stem from a woman aged 55-69 years with COVID-19, enrolled during active disease. Each CDR3 is given without its conserved first and last residue.

>TRBV5-4|TRBJ2-3
ASSGVGLASDTQY
>TRBV6-1|TRBJ2-5
ASTGATGFGPQY
>TRBV12-3/TRBV12-4|TRBJ1-2
ASRTTGTGGGT
>TRBV15|TRBJ1-5
ATSPDRGRPQH
>TRBV4-3|TRBJ1-1
ASSLTWWPMNTEAF
>TRBV11-2|TRBJ2-1
ASSLDGTRDYNEQF
>TRBV3-1/TRBV3-2|TRBJ2-1
ASSAQPGLAGFEQF
>TRBV27|TRBJ1-5
ASSQDRGNQPQH
>TRBV19|TRBJ1-1
ASSIGQGLPEAF
>TRBV10-1|TRBJ2-3
ASSDGQAGLDTQY
>TRBV30|TRBJ1-4
AWTAGATNEKLF
>TRBV11-3|TRBJ2-1
ASSTDRDNEQF
>TRBV7-8|TRBJ1-5
ASSRDRVPKYSNQPQH
>TRBV7-2|TRBJ1-2
ASRKLPLGQGTYGYT
>TRBV6-1|TRBJ1-2
ASGGQALTNYGYT
>TRBV29-1|TRBJ1-1
SVEEWQMNTEAF
>TRBV5-4|TRBJ2-7
ASSLGCICRPSYEQY
>TRBV11-3|TRBJ2-7
ASSLGTEQY
>TRBV9|TRBJ2-2
ASSVKGTGVNTGELF
>TRBV4-1|TRBJ1-5
ASSQDPGWVNQPQH
>TRBV10-3|TRBJ2-3
AISERQGSGTQY
>TRBV5-1|TRBJ2-2
ASRYQGANTGELF
>TRBV30|TRBJ2-5
AWSGSSGGQETQY
>TRBV25-1|TRBJ2-2
ASSLGLTGVVGELF
>TRBV11-3|TRBJ2-3
ASSFDGSTDTQY
>TRBV3-1/TRBV3-2|TRBJ2-3
ASSQVDSKGFTDTQY
>TRBV13|TRBJ1-6
ASSLRQSYNSPLH
>TRBV27|TRBJ2-1
ASSLRLAGDWGEQF
>TRBV19|TRBJ2-2
ASSSRTGLLTGELF
>TRBV29-1|TRBJ2-3
SVDISPDPSTDTQY
>TRBV5-1|TRBJ2-3
ASSLTGTSGGATDTQY
>TRBV12-5|TRBJ2-7
ASGFTRVELLGEQY
>TRBV15|TRBJ2-6
ATSRGTGTGANVLT
>TRBV4-2|TRBJ1-3
ASSQTGLGAGNTIY
>TRBV7-2|TRBJ2-7
ASSAGGGYEQY
>TRBV30|TRBJ1-1
AWSVLVGREAF
>TRBV5-1|TRBJ2-2
ASSLYRVEGNTGELF
>TRBV30|TRBJ2-7
AWTIGGYEQY
>TRBV5-4|TRBJ1-2
ASSPDRDYGYT
>TRBV4-2|TRBJ2-7
ASSQEEVSAYEQY
>TRBV6-5|TRBJ1-6
ASMADYNSPLH
>TRBV10-3|TRBJ2-4
AISESTGVAKNIQY
>TRBV21-1|TRBJ1-5
ASSMVPATGSLFSNQPQH